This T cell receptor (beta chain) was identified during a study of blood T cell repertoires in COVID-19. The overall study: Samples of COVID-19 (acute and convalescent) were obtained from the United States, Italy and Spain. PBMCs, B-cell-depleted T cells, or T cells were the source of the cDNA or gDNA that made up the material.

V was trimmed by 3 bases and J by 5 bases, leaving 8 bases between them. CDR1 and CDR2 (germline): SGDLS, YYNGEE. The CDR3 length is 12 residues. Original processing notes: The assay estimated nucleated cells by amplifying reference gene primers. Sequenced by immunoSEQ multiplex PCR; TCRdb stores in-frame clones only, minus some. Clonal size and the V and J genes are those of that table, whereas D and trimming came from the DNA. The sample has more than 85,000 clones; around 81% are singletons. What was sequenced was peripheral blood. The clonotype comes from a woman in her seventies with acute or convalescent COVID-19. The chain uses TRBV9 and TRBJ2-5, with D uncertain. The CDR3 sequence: CASSDERETQYF. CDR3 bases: TGTGCCAGCAGCGATGAGAGGGAGACCCAGTACTTC.